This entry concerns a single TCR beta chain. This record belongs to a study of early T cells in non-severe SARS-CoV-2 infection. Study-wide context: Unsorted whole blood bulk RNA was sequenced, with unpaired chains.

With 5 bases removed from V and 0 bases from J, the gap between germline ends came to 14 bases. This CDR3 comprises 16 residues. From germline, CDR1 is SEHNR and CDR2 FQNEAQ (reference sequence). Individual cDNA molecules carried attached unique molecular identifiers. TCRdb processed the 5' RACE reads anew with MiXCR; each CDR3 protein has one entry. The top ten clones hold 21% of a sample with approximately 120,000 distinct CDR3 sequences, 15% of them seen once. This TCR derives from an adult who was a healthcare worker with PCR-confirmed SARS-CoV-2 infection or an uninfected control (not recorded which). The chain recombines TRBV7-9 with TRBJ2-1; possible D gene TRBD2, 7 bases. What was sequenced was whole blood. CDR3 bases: TGTGCCAGCAGCCCCTTTCGGGGGGCCTCCTACAATGAGCAGTTCTTC. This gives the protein CASSPFRGASYNEQFF.